Each of the 16 T cell receptor beta chains below was sequenced from the same sample in a study of cytomegalovirus exposure and HLA in healthy donors. 60 Vbeta and 13 Jbeta primers were used in PCR. Using immunoSEQ multiplex PCR, the repertoire was profiled, and TCRdb retains in-frame clones only, with some absent. The profile covers approximately 150,000 clones, with 75% appearing a single time and approximately 10% taken by the ten largest. The source material was PBMCs. The origin of the receptors is a young man in good health and CMV-seropositive.

The V gene is TRBV28, the J gene TRBJ2-1; D is possibly TRBD2 (6 bases). V lost 5 bases and J lost 7, with 21 bases in between. Per germline, CDR1 MDHEN and CDR2 SYDVKM. CDR3 length: 16 amino acids. The CDR3 sequence: CASSPAGTPSYNEQFF. DNA of the CDR3: TGTGCCAGCAGTCCCGCCGGGACTCCCTCTTATAATGAGCAGTTCTTC. The full variable domain, in which reference TRBV28 and TRBJ2-1 provide the parts outside the CDR3, is DVKVTQSSRYLVKRTGEKVFLECVQDMDHENMFWYRQDPGLGLRLIYFSYDVKMKEKGDIPEGYSVSREKKERFSLILESASTNQTSMYLCASSPAGTPSYNEQFFGPGTRLTVL.

The chain couples TRBV18 to TRBJ2-1; 9 bases are a match to TRBD2. Germline trimming cut 2 bases from V and 8 bases from J; bases unmatched to any gene: 7. CDR1 is KGHSH, CDR2 LQKENI, per germline. This CDR3 comprises 15 residues. CDR3 amino acids: CASSPTRLAVDEQFF. The CDR3 DNA reads as TGTGCCAGCTCACCAACCAGACTAGCGGTGGATGAGCAGTTCTTC. The full variable domain, its missing parts supplied by reference TRBV18 and TRBJ2-1, is NAGVMQNPRHLVRRRGQEARLRCSPMKGHSHVYWYRQLPEEGLKFMVYLQKENIIDESGMPKERFSAEFPKEGPSILRIQQVVRGDSAAYFCASSPTRLAVDEQFFGPGTRLTVL.

This chain joins TRBV10-3 and TRBJ2-5; TRBD2 matches at 8 bases. The trim removed 4 bases at V and 4 bases at J, leaving 5 bases unmatched. The CDR3 spans 14 residues. Germline CDR1 reads ENHRY; CDR2 reads SYGVKD. CDR3 sequence (DNA): TGTGCCATCAGTGGAGCGGGAGTATCAGAGACCCAGTACTTC. Translating it yields CAISGAGVSETQYF.

The rearrangement joins TRBV10-2 to TRBJ2-5; TRBD2 might be the D (6 bases). The J call may not be correct, given that the DNA end is closer to TRBJ2-7. CDR1 and CDR2 (germline): WSHSY, SAAADI. The CDR3 spans 15 residues. The CDR3 protein is CASRSGERSSYEQYF. CDR3 sequence (DNA): TGCGCCAGCCGGTCGGGGGAGAGAAGCTCCTACGAGCAGTACTTC.

This sequence joins TRBV15 and TRBJ2-2, with D uncertain. This CDR3 contains 14 residues. CDR1 is LNHNV, CDR2 YYDKDF, per germline (reference sequence). The germline V and J ends were trimmed by 4 bases and 1 base, with 7 bases remaining between them. The CDR3 region is CATSKYKNTGELFF. The CDR3 DNA follows: TGTGCCACCAGCAAATACAAGAACACCGGGGAGCTGTTTTTT.

The V and J genes are TRBV25-1 and TRBJ2-1, with TRBD2 matching 7 bases. Germline V CDR1 and CDR2: MGHDK, SYGVNS. This CDR3 has 16 amino acids. V was clipped by 3 bases and J by 7 bases; unmatched bases: 12. The chain's CDR3 is CASSDYPSGTTNEQFF. The CDR3 coding sequence is TGTGCCAGCAGTGATTACCCCTCCGGGACTACTAATGAGCAGTTCTTC.

In the case of this clone: The junction differs from germline at one of its ends, possibly a read error. This chain links TRBV19 with TRBJ2-7; 7 positions agree with TRBD2. CDR1 LNHDA and CDR2 SQIVND come from the germline V gene (reference sequence). This CDR3 has 16 residues. In nucleotides, the CDR3 is TGTGCCACTAGTAGGGAGGGTTTCCCGAGCTCCTACGAGCAGTACTTC. Amino acid sequence: CATSREGFPSSYEQYF.

V gene TRBV19 combines with J gene TRBJ1-5; D may be TRBD1 (6 bases). The CDR3 is 13 amino acids. Per germline, CDR1 LNHDA and CDR2 SQIVND (reference sequence). The V and J ends lost 4 bases and 8 bases respectively, with 12 bases between them. The CDR3 bases are TGTGCCAGTAGTAGAGGACAGCAAGAGCCCCAGCATTTT. Translating gives CASSRGQQEPQHF. Full variable domain (rest looked up from reference TRBV19 and TRBJ1-5): DGGITQSPKYLFRKEGQNVTLSCEQNLNHDAMYWYRQDPGQGLRLIYYSQIVNDFQKGDIAEGYSVSREKKESFPLTVTSAQKNPTAFYLCASSRGQQEPQHFGDGTRLSIL.

This rearrangement joins TRBV4-1 to TRBJ2-7; maybe TRBD1 (5 bases). V lost 0 bases and J 2 bases, leaving 20 bases between the germline ends. Germline-derived CDR1 and CDR2 are MGHRA and YSYEKL. The CDR3 loop spans 18 amino acids. The CDR3: CASSQDGFPQGAPYEQYF. For the CDR3, the DNA is TGCGCCAGCAGCCAAGATGGGTTCCCTCAGGGCGCCCCCTACGAGCAGTACTTC.

The chain links TRBV6-5 to TRBJ2-5; 7 nucleotides match TRBD1. TRBJ2-7 matches the DNA end more closely, so the J call is doubtful. Germline V lookup: CDR1 MNHEY, CDR2 SVGAGI. This CDR3 has 13 amino acids. The CDR3 spells CASSSVRQGEQYF. The CDR3 DNA follows: TGTGCCAGCAGTTCCGTAAGACAGGGCGAGCAGTACTTC.

The chain couples TRBV19 to TRBJ2-1, with 12 nucleotides matching TRBD2. Looked up from germline, CDR1 is LNHDA and CDR2 is SQIVND (reference sequence). J was trimmed by 8 bases and V by 1 base; bases with no gene match: 6. The CDR3 has 16 residues. CDR3 loop: CASSIAGTSGYYEQFF. The CDR3 DNA sequence: TGTGCCAGTAGTATAGCCGGGACTAGCGGGTACTATGAGCAGTTCTTC.

The rearrangement uses TRBV7-2 and TRBJ2-5; 10 bases line up with TRBD2. Germline V CDR1 and CDR2: SGHTA, FQGNSA. Trimming took 3 bases from V and 4 from J; bases not matched to a gene: 5. The CDR3 is 15 amino acids. For the CDR3, the DNA is TGTGCCAGCAGCTTGGCTAGCGGGAGTATAGAGACCCAGTACTTC. Translating gives CASSLASGSIETQYF. Filled out from reference TRBV7-2 and TRBJ2-5, the complete variable domain reads GAGVSQSPSNKVTEKGKDVELRCDPISGHTALYWYRQSLGQGLEFLIYFQGNSAPDKSGLPSDRFSAERTGGSVSTLTIQRTQQEDSAVYLCASSLASGSIETQYFGPGTRLLVL.

This clone was detected only a few times. The CDR3 loop is CAATRLLNTGELFF. DNA of the CDR3: TGTGCCGCCACGAGGCTGTTGAACACCGGGGAGCTGTTTTTT. The V gene is TRBV6-6, the J gene TRBJ2-2; no definite D call. The CDR3 is made up of 14 amino acids. V was shortened by 11 bases and J by 1 base, with 14 bases between the two germline ends. Germline CDR1 reads MNHNY; CDR2 reads SVGAGI (reference sequence).

The chain links TRBV28 to TRBJ2-7; D unresolved. Germline V lookup: CDR1 MDHEN, CDR2 SYDVKM. Trimming stripped 3 bases from V and 6 bases from J, with 18 bases between. The CDR3 extends over 15 amino acids. The CDR3 nucleotides are TGTGCCAGCAGTTTGTACAGCTATTACGTCATCGAGCAGTACTTC. Its protein is CASSLYSYYVIEQYF.

The chain links TRBV7-8 to TRBJ1-4, with TRBD1 matching over 8 bases. CDR3 size: 16 residues. The ends lost 5 bases at V and 3 bases at J; junction bases unmatched: 8. Germline assignment: CDR1 SGHVS and CDR2 FQNEAQ. The CDR3 protein is CASSQHTGQANEKLFF. The DNA for the CDR3 is TGTGCCAGCAGCCAGCATACGGGACAGGCTAATGAAAAACTGTTTTTT.

The table lists this clone with a few counts. The chain recombines TRBV27 with TRBJ2-5; D is unclear. CDR1 and CDR2 (germline): MNHEY, SMNVEV (reference sequence). V lost 1 base to trimming and J lost 2 bases, with 11 bases between them. The CDR3 loop spans 15 amino acids. The CDR3 spells CASSLWAGMQETQYF. The CDR3 nucleotides read TGTGCCAGCAGTTTATGGGCAGGAATGCAAGAGACCCAGTACTTC.